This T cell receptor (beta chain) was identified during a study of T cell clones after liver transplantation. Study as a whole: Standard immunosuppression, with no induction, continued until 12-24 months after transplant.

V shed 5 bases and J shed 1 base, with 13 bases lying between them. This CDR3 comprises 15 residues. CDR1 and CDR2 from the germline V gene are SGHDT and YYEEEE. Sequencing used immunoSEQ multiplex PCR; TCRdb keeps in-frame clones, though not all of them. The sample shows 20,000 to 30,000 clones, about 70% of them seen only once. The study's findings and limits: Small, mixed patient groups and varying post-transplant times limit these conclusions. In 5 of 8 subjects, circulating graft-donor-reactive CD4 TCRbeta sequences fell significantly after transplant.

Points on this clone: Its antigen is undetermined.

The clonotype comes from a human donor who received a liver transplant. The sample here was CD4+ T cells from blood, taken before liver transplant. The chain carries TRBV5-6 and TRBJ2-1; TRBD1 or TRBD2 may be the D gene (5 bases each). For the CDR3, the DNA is TGTGCCAGCAGGCGTGGGGGATTTTCCTACAATGAGCAGTTCTTC. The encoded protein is CASRRGGFSYNEQFF.